This TCR beta chain was documented in a study of cytomegalovirus exposure and HLA in healthy donors. With regard to this clone: Its cognate antigen is unknown.

Study-level findings and limits: A later analysis reportedly found that, within productive TCRs, an Asian-associated ancestry cluster had fewer N-insertions than the mean observed across the approximately 690 donors.

Both 60 Vbeta primers and 13 Jbeta primers went into the PCR. Data came from immunoSEQ multiplex PCR; TCRdb stores just in-frame clones and leaves some out. Among about 170,000 clones listed, about 79% were seen once. The receptor's source is a woman between 45 and 65 years old in good health and CMV-seropositive. The sequencing sample was made of PBMCs.

CDR3 DNA sequence: TGTGCCAGCAGCCCGCAACTTGGCAGGGGAGAGACCCAGTACTTC. As protein: CASSPQLGRGETQYF. The rearrangement links TRBV7-9 to TRBJ2-5; TRBD1 is a possible D gene (6 bases). Germline loops: CDR1 SEHNR, CDR2 FQNEAQ (reference sequence). The length of the CDR3 is 15 residues. V lost 5 bases and J 4 bases, leaving 17 bases between the germline ends.